The 5 T cell receptor beta chains listed next were all sequenced from one sample in a study of T cell clones after liver transplantation. Here immunoSEQ multiplex PCR was the method, and the copy in TCRdb shows in-frame clones only, minus some. The sample gives over 70,000 clones, roughly 80% of which show up once; approximately 0.79% is in the top ten. The input for sequencing was CD4+ T cells from blood, taken 12 months after liver transplant. These TCRs come from a human patient who received a liver transplant. Some T cells may originate from the graft donor.

The chain combines TRBV9 with TRBJ1-3; D remains ambiguous. Trimming shortened V by 0 bases and J by 0 bases, and 7 bases separated the two germline ends. The V gene's germline CDR1 is SGDLS and CDR2 YYNGEE. This CDR3 contains 15 residues. CDR3 sequence: CASSVDHSSGNTIYF. CDR3 in DNA: TGTGCCAGCAGCGTAGATCACAGCTCTGGAAACACCATATATTTT.

In its sample, this clone was seen many times. This chain connects TRBV28 to TRBJ2-5; TRBD1 matches 12 bases. The length of the CDR3 is 14 residues. CDR1 and CDR2 (germline): MDHEN, SYDVKM. V was pared by 8 bases and J by 5 bases, with 6 bases of the junction left unmatched. Here the CDR3 DNA reads TGTGCCAGCGGGGGACAGGGGGCGAGGGAGACCCAGTACTTC. Its protein product is CASGGQGARETQYF.

The chain is built from TRBV9 and TRBJ2-7; 9 nucleotides match TRBD1. The length of the CDR3 is 14 residues. CDR1 and CDR2 from the germline V gene are SGDLS and YYNGEE. V lost 4 bases and J lost 3; bases outside the gene matches: 5. CDR3 bases: TGTGCCAGCAGCACCGGACAGGGGAACTACGAGCAGTACTTC. It yields the protein CASSTGQGNYEQYF.

This clone has more than one count but fewer than ten. The chain uses TRBV15 and TRBJ2-1, with 10 positions matching TRBD1. The ends lost 8 bases at V and 8 bases at J; junction bases unmatched: 3. The germline gives CDR1 LNHNV, CDR2 YYDKDF (reference sequence). This CDR3 region has 12 residues. CDR3 sequence reads: CATGTGVDEQFF. As DNA, the CDR3 is TGTGCCACCGGGACAGGGGTCGATGAGCAGTTCTTC.

In this sample, this clone turned up many times. J is TRBJ2-6 and V is TRBV10-3; no firm D call. The V end lost 6 bases, the J end lost 0 bases, and 6 bases lay between the germline ends. CDR1 is ENHRY and CDR2 is SYGVKD in the germline V gene. CDR3 length equals 14 residues. The CDR3 loop is CAIRASSGANVLTF. For the CDR3, the DNA is TGTGCCATCAGAGCGAGCTCTGGGGCCAACGTCCTGACTTTC.